One sample yielded the 31 T cell receptor beta chains listed below, sequenced in a study of shared clonotypes between healthy human individuals. Libraries were prepared by immunoSEQ multiplex PCR; TCRdb keeps only in-frame clonotypes and omits some of them. The table has about 520,000 clones, approximately 95% seen once. The sequencing input was naive CD4+ T cells sorted from blood. The sample's subset: CD45RA+ positively selected. All receptors derive from a woman younger than 45 in good health.

This clone was picked up one time. This chain connects TRBV2 to TRBJ1-5; TRBD1 agrees at 7 bases. Trimming removed 5 bases from V and 4 bases from J; junction bases left unmatched: 8. This CDR3 is built from 15 residues. Germline V gene sequence: CDR1 SNHLY, CDR2 FYNNEI. The CDR3 sequence is CASSSGQTFNQPQHF. CDR3 DNA sequence: TGTGCCAGCAGTTCGGGACAGACCTTTAATCAGCCCCAGCATTTT.

There are a few counts of this clone. This chain joins TRBV18 and TRBJ1-2; 9 bases fit TRBD1. CDR3 size: 13 residues. Trimming removed 2 bases from V and 6 bases from J; junction bases left unmatched: 1. CDR1 and CDR2 from the germline V gene are KGHSH and LQKENI. In nucleotides, the CDR3 is TGTGCCAGCTCACCAGACAGGGGGAATGGCTACACCTTC. Its protein is CASSPDRGNGYTF.

The chain employs TRBV11-3 and TRBJ1-5; TRBD1 aligns across 7 bases. This CDR3 region has 16 residues. Per germline, CDR1 SGHNT and CDR2 YENEEA. Trimming removed 1 base from V and 5 bases from J; junction bases left unmatched: 8. The CDR3 sequence is CASSLGGQAGYQPQHF. CDR3 bases: TGTGCCAGCAGCTTAGGAGGACAGGCGGGGTATCAGCCCCAGCATTTT.

This chain uses TRBV2 with TRBJ1-5, with no clear D. The CDR3 spans 13 residues. In germline, CDR1 is SNHLY, CDR2 FYNNEI. The V and J ends lost 6 bases and 0 bases respectively, with 6 bases between them. The CDR3 nucleotides read TGTGCCAGCAGGGGTTTTAGCAATCAGCCCCAGCATTTT. It encodes CASRGFSNQPQHF.

The V and J genes are TRBV7-9 and TRBJ1-1; tentatively, D is TRBD1 (6 bases). The CDR3 is 15 residues long. Trimming removed 3 bases at V and 0 bases at J, with 11 bases between. CDR1 SEHNR and CDR2 FQNEAQ come from the germline V gene (reference sequence). As DNA, the CDR3 is TGTGCCAGCAGCTTCGCAGACAGGCTGAACACTGAAGCTTTCTTT. It yields the protein CASSFADRLNTEAFF.

The CDR3 DNA is TGCGCCAGCAGCCCGAGGGGGACAGGGAAGGCAGATACGCAGTATTTT. This gives the protein CASSPRGTGKADTQYF. The rearrangement links TRBV4-1 to TRBJ2-3, with 9 positions matching TRBD1. Germline V lookup: CDR1 MGHRA, CDR2 YSYEKL. The CDR3 totals 16 residues. Trimming removed 4 bases from V and 4 bases from J; junction bases left unmatched: 9.

This chain links TRBV5-1 with TRBJ2-6, with D unclear. CDR1 and CDR2 (germline): SGHRS, YFSETQ. Trimming pared 1 base from V and 1 base from J, leaving 15 bases between. This CDR3 spans 18 amino acids. The CDR3 region has the DNA TGCGCCAGCAGCTTGTTTGCCTCATCACTTTCTGGGGCCAACGTCCTGACTTTC. As protein: CASSLFASSLSGANVLTF. The full variable domain, its missing parts supplied by reference TRBV5-1 and TRBJ2-6, is KAGVTQTPRYLIKTRGQQVTLSCSPISGHRSVSWYQQTPGQGLQFLFEYFSETQRNKGNFPGRFSGRQFSNSRSEMNVSTLELGDSALYLCASSLFASSLSGANVLTFGAGSRLTVL.

The chain uses TRBV11-2 and TRBJ2-5, with 7 bases fitting TRBD1. V was clipped by 5 bases and J by 0 bases; unmatched bases: 3. This CDR3 is 14 amino acids long. Germline CDR1 and CDR2: SGHAT and FQNNGV. The CDR3 spells CASSMGQYQETQYF. The CDR3 DNA reads as TGTGCCAGCAGCATGGGACAGTACCAAGAGACCCAGTACTTC.

This rearrangement joins TRBV2 to TRBJ2-7; TRBD1 matches 9 bases. Germline V gives CDR1 SNHLY, CDR2 FYNNEI. The CDR3 has 12 residues. V was clipped by 6 bases and J by 7 bases; unmatched bases: 4. The CDR3 DNA reads as TGTGCCAGCAGGGGACAGGGTTATGAGCAGTACTTC. This codes for CASRGQGYEQYF.

V usage is TRBV10-3 and J usage is TRBJ1-5; D is possibly TRBD1 (6 bases). Germline V gene sequence: CDR1 ENHRY, CDR2 SYGVKD. V lost 3 bases and J lost 0, with 15 bases in between. The CDR3 has 17 residues. This CDR3 reads CAISEADRTHSNQPQHF. CDR3 bases: TGTGCCATCAGTGAAGCCGACAGGACTCATAGCAATCAGCCCCAGCATTTT.

This rearrangement joins TRBV5-8 to TRBJ1-5, with 8 bases aligning to TRBD1. Germline V gene sequence: CDR1 SGHTS, CDR2 YDEGEE. The CDR3 totals 15 residues. The V gene end was trimmed by 6 bases and the J gene end by 4 bases; junction bases not matched to a gene: 9. The CDR3 coding sequence is TGTGCCAGCAACTCAAGACAGGGGTGGAATCAGCCCCAGCATTTT. Translating it yields CASNSRQGWNQPQHF.

The chain couples TRBV5-1 to TRBJ2-1; no clear D. CDR3 length: 14 amino acids. The germline gives CDR1 SGHRS, CDR2 YFSETQ. V was shortened by 2 bases and J by 9 bases, with 15 bases between the two germline ends. CDR3 nucleotide sequence: TGCGCCAGCAGCTTTGGACGGGTTACCGGTGAGCAGTTCTTC. The encoded protein is CASSFGRVTGEQFF. The variable domain in full, completed from reference TRBV5-1 and TRBJ2-1, reads KAGVTQTPRYLIKTRGQQVTLSCSPISGHRSVSWYQQTPGQGLQFLFEYFSETQRNKGNFPGRFSGRQFSNSRSEMNVSTLELGDSALYLCASSFGRVTGEQFFGPGTRLTVL.

This rearrangement joins TRBV6-5 to TRBJ1-6; no clear D. Germline CDR1 and CDR2: MNHEY and SVGAGI. V was clipped by 1 base and J by 5 bases, with 12 bases between them. The CDR3 has 16 amino acids. The CDR3 loop reads CASSYLRSLNNSPLHF. The CDR3 nucleotides are TGTGCCAGCAGTTACTTGCGAAGTCTAAATAATTCACCCCTCCACTTT.

This chain's CDR3 is CASSYGQLNTEAFF. CDR3 sequence (DNA): TGTGCCAGCAGTTACGGACAGCTGAACACTGAAGCTTTCTTT. This chain connects TRBV6-5 to TRBJ1-1, with D tentatively TRBD1 (6 bases). V lost 2 bases, J lost 0 bases, and 7 bases lay in between. The CDR3 totals 14 residues. Germline CDR1 is MNHEY and CDR2 is SVGAGI.

This clone was counted once. The rearrangement links TRBV27 to TRBJ2-7; TRBD2 aligns across 13 bases. Germline trimming cut 6 bases from V and 2 bases from J; bases unmatched to any gene: 4. Germline V gene data show CDR1 as MNHEY and CDR2 as SMNVEV (reference sequence). CDR3 size: 15 residues. CDR3 protein: CASRWGLAGTYEQYF. The CDR3 DNA reads TGTGCCAGCAGATGGGGACTAGCGGGAACCTACGAGCAGTACTTC.

J is TRBJ2-5 and V is TRBV7-6; D remains unclear. The CDR3 loop spans 13 amino acids. V lost 2 bases and J lost 5, with 9 bases in between. CDR1 SGHVS and CDR2 FNYEAQ come from the germline V gene. The CDR3 sequence: CASSLMFLETQYF. CDR3 in DNA: TGTGCCAGCAGCTTAATGTTCCTGGAGACCCAGTACTTC.

The CDR3 loop is CASSVRGSSYEQYF. In DNA form, the CDR3 reads TGTGCCAGCAGCGTGCGCGGGAGCTCCTACGAGCAGTACTTC. The chain employs TRBV7-8 and TRBJ2-7; TRBD2 agrees at 7 bases. CDR1 is SGHVS, CDR2 FQNEAQ, per germline. The CDR3 length is 14 residues. With V trimmed by 5 bases and J by 0 bases, 4 bases remained unmatched.

The chain links TRBV5-1 to TRBJ2-5; 10 nucleotides match TRBD2. The CDR3 consists of 16 residues. Losses at the gene ends were 4 bases for V and 11 bases for J; bases not matched to a gene: 17. CDR1 SGHRS and CDR2 YFSETQ come from the germline V gene. CDR3 in DNA: TGCGCCAGCAGCCCTAGCGGGAGCGGGGGTACGATGGAGCAGTACTTC. Its translation: CASSPSGSGGTMEQYF.

This chain links TRBV28 with TRBJ1-2; the D gene is possibly TRBD1 (5 bases). The CDR3 loop spans 12 amino acids. In germline, CDR1 is MDHEN, CDR2 SYDVKM. Trimming stripped 2 bases from V and 8 bases from J, with 9 bases between. Here the CDR3 DNA reads TGTGCCAGCAGTTTACCGGGGCTCGGCTACACCTTC. It translates to CASSLPGLGYTF.

The count of this clone is one. The gene calls are TRBV28 and TRBJ2-6; 8 nucleotides agree with TRBD1. J gave up 3 bases and V 6 bases, and 7 bases lay outside the gene matches. This CDR3 is 16 amino acids long. The V gene's germline CDR1 is MDHEN and CDR2 SYDVKM. Here the CDR3 reads CASRLTGAGGANVLTF. DNA of the CDR3: TGTGCCAGCAGGCTGACAGGGGCGGGTGGGGCCAACGTCCTGACTTTC.

Remarks on this clone: Other DNA sequences in the sample encode the same CDR3. The J gene is TRBJ1-2, the V gene TRBV28; D is ambiguous. V was clipped by 2 bases and J by 5 bases, with 9 bases between them. Looked up from germline, CDR1 is MDHEN and CDR2 is SYDVKM. This CDR3 is 13 amino acids long. The CDR3 DNA follows: TGTGCCAGCAGTTTAAGTGGAGTTTATGGCTACACCTTC. This sequence encodes CASSLSGVYGYTF.

The chain combines TRBV28 with TRBJ1-3, with D perhaps matching TRBD1 (5 bases). The CDR3 is 14 amino acids. Per germline, CDR1 MDHEN and CDR2 SYDVKM. Deletions cut 5 bases from V and 0 bases from J, with 8 bases between. CDR3: CASSVQGSGNTIYF. The CDR3 DNA reads TGTGCCAGCAGTGTTCAGGGCTCTGGAAACACCATATATTTT.

V gene TRBV5-1 combines with J gene TRBJ2-7; 9 bases match TRBD2. The CDR3 spans 16 residues. The germline V gene encodes CDR1 SGHRS and CDR2 YFSETQ. J was trimmed by 3 bases and V by 2 bases; bases with no gene match: 9. The CDR3 DNA reads TGCGCCAGCAGCTTTGCAGCGGGAGGAACGGGCTACGAGCAGTACTTC. It is translated as CASSFAAGGTGYEQYF.

The chain employs TRBV25-1 and TRBJ1-1; D uncertain. Germline assignment: CDR1 MGHDK and CDR2 SYGVNS. The V end lost 3 bases, the J end lost 2 bases, and 10 bases lay between the germline ends. The CDR3 loop spans 14 amino acids. In nucleotides, the CDR3 is TGTGCCAGCAGTGATCCGGTCTTAAACACTGAAGCTTTCTTT. Translated: CASSDPVLNTEAFF.

This clone was seen a single time. The rearrangement uses TRBV5-1 and TRBJ2-7, with D possibly TRBD2 on 6 matching bases. Trimming cost V 6 bases and J 0 bases, with 13 bases left between them. CDR1 is SGHRS and CDR2 is YFSETQ in the germline V gene. There are 14 residues in the CDR3. The CDR3 protein is CASTPGLHSYEQYF. The CDR3 bases are TGCGCCAGCACTCCGGGACTCCACTCCTACGAGCAGTACTTC.

The chain has TRBV18 and TRBJ2-3, with D possibly being TRBD2 (5 bases). This CDR3 comprises 16 residues. Germline lookup yields CDR1 KGHSH and CDR2 LQKENI. The V end was cut by 6 bases, the J end by 0 bases, with 16 bases between. This CDR3 reads CASSARAGTSTDTQYF. The CDR3 DNA reads as TGTGCCAGCTCGGCGCGGGCGGGCACTAGCACAGATACGCAGTATTTT. The full variable domain, with the rest looked up from reference TRBV18 and TRBJ2-3, is NAGVMQNPRHLVRRRGQEARLRCSPMKGHSHVYWYRQLPEEGLKFMVYLQKENIIDESGMPKERFSAEFPKEGPSILRIQQVVRGDSAAYFCASSARAGTSTDTQYFGPGTRLTVL.

This chain uses TRBV28 with TRBJ1-2; TRBD1 matches at 7 bases. With 8 bases clipped from V and 4 bases from J, the junction kept 1 base outside the gene matches. The germline gives CDR1 MDHEN, CDR2 SYDVKM. The CDR3 covers 11 residues. The CDR3 region is CASGQAYGYTF. The CDR3 DNA follows: TGTGCCAGCGGACAGGCCTATGGCTACACCTTC.

The chain recombines TRBV5-1 with TRBJ1-5; 11 bases agree with TRBD1. Germline V lookup: CDR1 SGHRS, CDR2 YFSETQ. The CDR3 loop spans 15 amino acids. Trimming took 4 bases from V and 5 from J; bases not matched to a gene: 5. CDR3 protein: CASSPGQGGHQPQHF. CDR3 in DNA: TGCGCCAGCAGCCCGGGACAGGGGGGCCATCAGCCCCAGCATTTT.

The chain combines TRBV5-1 with TRBJ2-7; 7 bases match TRBD1. The CDR3 extends over 15 amino acids. From germline, CDR1 is SGHRS and CDR2 YFSETQ. V was clipped by 1 base and J by 2 bases; unmatched bases: 6. CDR3 loop: CASSLQQGFTYEQYF. CDR3 coding DNA: TGCGCCAGCAGCTTGCAACAGGGGTTTACCTACGAGCAGTACTTC.

This clone was seen just once. The chain joins TRBV20-1 to TRBJ2-5; D is possibly TRBD1 (5 bases). There are 11 residues in the CDR3. Trimming took 0 bases from V and 9 from J, leaving 8 bases between them. Germline V gives CDR1 DFQATT, CDR2 SNEGSKA (reference sequence). The CDR3 DNA reads TGCAGTGCTAGAGACCCAGGGCCCCAGTACTTC. Encoded protein: CSARDPGPQYF.

The chain links TRBV5-1 to TRBJ2-5; no clear D gene. The CDR3 covers 13 residues. Germline CDR1 and CDR2: SGHRS and YFSETQ. Deletions cut 4 bases from V and 1 base from J, with 8 bases between. The CDR3: CASSAGSQETQYF. The CDR3 nucleotides are TGCGCCAGCAGCGCCGGGTCCCAAGAGACCCAGTACTTC.